This TCR beta chain was recorded in a study of blood T cell repertoires in COVID-19. Study as a whole: Sample material is recorded as cDNA or gDNA derived from T cells, B-cell-depleted T cells, or PBMCs.

This clone was counted once. The identical CDR3 is also encoded by other nucleotide sequences in the sample. Authors' processing steps: Nucleated cell number was recorded as an estimate derived from reference gene primer amplification. Clones were sequenced by immunoSEQ multiplex PCR, and TCRdb holds only the in-frame ones, with some missing. From that table come the V and J calls and clone size; the DNA was used to work out D and trimming. Here the sample spans about 150,000 clones, about 85% being singletons. Enrolled during active infection, Seattle patients were then followed longitudinally. Source material: peripheral blood. The sequence derives from a man aged 55 to 70 with COVID-19, enrolled during active disease.

CDR3 DNA sequence: TGTGCCAGCAGCTTAAGCGGCTACGAGCAGTACTTC. This gives the protein CASSLSGYEQYF. The J gene is TRBJ2-7, the V gene TRBV7-2; perhaps TRBD2 as D (5 bases). The ends were cut back, 2 bases at V and 3 bases at J, with 5 bases in the middle. The CDR3 length is 12 residues. Looked up from germline, CDR1 is SGHTA and CDR2 is FQGNSA.